Below, 4 T cell receptor beta chains from the same sample are listed, as sequenced in a study of immune characterization of retroperitoneal liposarcoma. One entry per CDR3 protein, called by TCRdb with MiXCR from the PCR reads. Here the sample spans 1,500 to 2,000 distinct CDR3 sequences, 42% being singletons. The sample comprised tumor tissue. The receptors originated from a female donor with retroperitoneal liposarcoma.

This clonotype is large (0.1 to 1%). This sequence joins TRBV12-3 or TRBV12-4 and TRBJ2-5; no firm D call. The J call may be in error: the DNA end matches TRBJ2-1 better. This CDR3 region has 14 residues. The CDR3 sequence: CASSFWCSEETQFF. CDR3 nucleotide sequence: TGTGCCAGCAGTTTTTGGTGTAGTGAAGAGACCCAGTTCTTC.

Worth noting for this clonotype: One junction end does not reproduce the germline sequence, and a read error may be involved. The rearrangement links TRBV12-3 or TRBV12-4 to TRBJ2-4; D might be TRBD2 (5 bases). CDR3 size: 15 residues. CDR3 DNA: TGTGCCAGCAGTACCACTAGTGGGTCCAAAAACATTCGGTACTTC. It specifies CASSTTSGSKNIRYF.

By frequency in the sample, this clonotype is medium-sized. This chain uses TRBV27 with TRBJ2-5; D is perhaps TRBD1 (6 bases). The DNA matches TRBJ2-7 better at its end, which makes the J call doubtful. From germline, CDR1 is MNHEY and CDR2 SMNVEV (reference sequence). The length of the CDR3 is 12 residues. CDR3 bases: TGTGCCAGCAGTCCGCCCAGGGGCGAGCAGTACTTC. As protein: CASSPPRGEQYF.

The J gene is TRBJ2-1, the V gene TRBV6-9, with 11 positions matching TRBD2. The CDR3 runs to 15 residues. The V gene's germline CDR1 is MNHGY and CDR2 SVAAGI. V was pared by 7 bases and J by 10 bases, with 12 bases of the junction left unmatched. CDR3 sequence: CASKKGLAENYEQFF. The CDR3 coding sequence is TGTGCCAGCAAGAAGGGACTAGCGGAGAACTACGAGCAGTTCTTC.